These 19 T cell receptor beta chains share one sample of origin, sequenced in a study of T cell responses to AZD1222 COVID-19 vaccine. Data came from immunoSEQ multiplex PCR; TCRdb stores just in-frame clones and leaves some out. This sample yields 100,000 or so clones, of which 80% to 95% are seen a single time; about 1.8% belongs to the top ten. The source material was peripheral blood, sampled on day 0 of AZD1222 vaccination. The receptors derive from an adult in good health.

The genes are TRBV5-1 and TRBJ2-5, with a weak D call TRBD1 (5 bases). This CDR3 has 15 residues. V lost 4 bases, J lost 1 base, and 14 bases lay in between. The germline V gene has CDR1 SGHRS and CDR2 YFSETQ. CDR3 in amino acids: CASSQGWGGQETQYF. In nucleotides, the CDR3 is TGCGCCAGCAGCCAGGGTTGGGGCGGCCAAGAGACCCAGTACTTC.

The chain recombines TRBV6-5 with TRBJ2-4; 8 bases align to TRBD1. V lost 6 bases to trimming and J lost 9 bases; unmatched junction nucleotides: 10. The length of the CDR3 is 14 residues. The germline CDR1 and CDR2 sequences are MNHEY and SVGAGI. The chain's CDR3 is CASSMGQDVLIQYF. In DNA form, the CDR3 reads TGTGCCAGCAGCATGGGACAGGACGTTCTCATTCAGTACTTC.

V and J are TRBV20-1 and TRBJ2-7; D remains unclear. Germline values: CDR1 DFQATT, CDR2 SNEGSKA (reference sequence). The ends were cut back, 5 bases at V and 2 bases at J, with 13 bases in the middle. The CDR3 totals 13 residues. The chain's CDR3 is CSAGVLGTYEQYF. In nucleotides, the CDR3 is TGCAGTGCTGGTGTCTTGGGGACCTACGAGCAGTACTTC.

The chain uses TRBV9 and TRBJ2-1; D not resolved. V lost 2 bases and J lost 9, with 15 bases in between. This CDR3 has 14 residues. The germline CDR1 and CDR2 sequences are SGDLS and YYNGEE. CDR3 sequence: CASSVGRPPGEQFF. CDR3 sequence (DNA): TGTGCCAGCAGCGTTGGACGCCCACCGGGTGAGCAGTTCTTC.

The chain employs TRBV6-6 and TRBJ2-7; 11 bases agree with TRBD2. Germline V gene sequence: CDR1 MNHNY, CDR2 SVGAGI (reference sequence). This CDR3 has 14 residues. Trimming cost V 6 bases and J 4 bases; bases outside gene matches: 5. CDR3 amino acids: CASSLTSGGYEQYF. CDR3 DNA: TGTGCCAGCAGCCTCACTAGCGGGGGTTACGAGCAGTACTTC.

The chain couples TRBV7-8 to TRBJ2-7; TRBD2 matches 12 bases. With V trimmed by 5 bases and J by 3 bases, 2 bases remained unmatched. The CDR3 loop spans 14 amino acids. The germline gives CDR1 SGHVS, CDR2 FQNEAQ. The CDR3 protein is CASSRTSGVYEQYF. DNA for the CDR3: TGTGCCAGCAGCAGGACTAGCGGGGTCTACGAGCAGTACTTC.

The rearrangement uses TRBV19 and TRBJ2-6, with 9 bases matching TRBD1. Germline V lookup: CDR1 LNHDA, CDR2 SQIVND (reference sequence). The V segment lost 4 bases and the J segment 0 bases; nucleotides outside the gene matches: 7. This CDR3 spans 18 amino acids. The CDR3 region is CASSKFGQGFSGANVLTF. DNA for the CDR3: TGTGCCAGTAGTAAATTCGGACAGGGGTTCTCTGGGGCCAACGTCCTGACTTTC. Using reference TRBV19 and TRBJ2-6 for the parts outside the CDR3, the full variable domain is DGGITQSPKYLFRKEGQNVTLSCEQNLNHDAMYWYRQDPGQGLRLIYYSQIVNDFQKGDIAEGYSVSREKKESFPLTVTSAQKNPTAFYLCASSKFGQGFSGANVLTFGAGSRLTVL.

The table lists this clone with a count of one. CDR3 DNA sequence: TGTGCCAGCAGGGTAGCGGGAGAGGGCACCGGGGAGCTGTTTTTT. Translating gives CASRVAGEGTGELFF. The V and J genes are TRBV28 and TRBJ2-2, with TRBD2 identical over 9 bases. Germline CDR1 and CDR2: MDHEN and SYDVKM. The V and J ends lost 6 bases and 4 bases, in that order; junction bases with no gene match: 6. CDR3 size: 15 residues.

The chain carries TRBV3-1 (or the pseudogene TRBV3-2) and TRBJ2-1, with TRBD2 identical over 9 bases. Germline V lookup: CDR1 LGHDT, CDR2 YNNKEL (reference sequence). The CDR3 totals 14 residues. Trimming cost V 5 bases and J 10 bases; bases outside gene matches: 9. This CDR3 reads CASSSGTSFGEQFF. DNA of the CDR3: TGTGCCAGCAGCTCCGGGACTAGCTTTGGGGAGCAGTTCTTC.

The gene calls are TRBV7-2 and TRBJ1-2; perhaps TRBD1 as D (5 bases). Germline values: CDR1 SGHTA, CDR2 FQGNSA. This CDR3 has 15 residues. V gave up 2 bases and J gave up 5 bases, with 15 bases separating them. The CDR3 DNA is TGTGCCAGCAGCTTATCAGGGCGGGTGGAGTATGGCTACACCTTC. It is translated as CASSLSGRVEYGYTF.

The chain combines TRBV6-5 with TRBJ1-4; no reliable D call. Trimming removed 0 bases from V and 11 bases from J, with 10 bases in between. Germline CDR1 and CDR2: MNHEY and SVGAGI. The CDR3 contains 13 residues. The CDR3 DNA reads as TGTGCCAGCAGTTACTCGTTATTGGGTAAACTGTTTTTT. Amino acids: CASSYSLLGKLFF.

The V and J genes are TRBV28 and TRBJ1-5; 7 bases match TRBD1. CDR3 length equals 16 residues. V dropped 6 bases and J dropped 11; count of bases not matched to a gene: 19. Germline V lookup: CDR1 MDHEN, CDR2 SYDVKM. The CDR3, as DNA: TGTGCCAGCAGCCCTACAGGGGAAGCCCGTTGGAGGGCCCAGCATTTT. Protein product: CASSPTGEARWRAQHF.

V and J are TRBV15 and TRBJ1-3; D remains ambiguous. The CDR3 contains 16 residues. V was pared by 1 base and J by 0 bases, with 10 bases between. Germline V gene sequence: CDR1 LNHNV, CDR2 YYDKDF (reference sequence). CDR3 bases: TGTGCCACCAGCAGAGGCTATCCGAGCTCTGGAAACACCATATATTTT. It yields the protein CATSRGYPSSGNTIYF.

The chain joins TRBV18 to TRBJ1-2; D is ambiguous. This CDR3 contains 14 residues. The V and J ends lost 2 bases and 8 bases respectively, with 15 bases between them. CDR1 is KGHSH, CDR2 LQKENI, per germline. The chain's CDR3 is CASSPGDIYGGYTF. Written as DNA, the CDR3 is TGTGCCAGCTCACCAGGGGATATCTATGGGGGCTACACCTTC.

In this sample, this clone turned up once. In DNA, the CDR3 is TGCGCCAGCACCCAACCAATGGACCCATCAACAGATACGCAGTATTTT. Amino acid sequence: CASTQPMDPSTDTQYF. The V and J genes are TRBV5-1 and TRBJ2-3, with D hard to call. V was cut by 6 bases and J by 3 bases, with 20 bases left in between. Per germline, CDR1 SGHRS and CDR2 YFSETQ. The CDR3 has 16 residues.

This chain joins TRBV4-2 and TRBJ2-7, with TRBD2 matching 14 bases. The germline V gene has CDR1 LGHNA and CDR2 YNFKEQ. V lost 3 bases and J lost 5; bases outside the gene matches: 6. CDR3 length equals 16 residues. The CDR3 sequence: CASSQGTSGRIHEQYF. The DNA of the CDR3 is TGTGCCAGCAGCCAGGGGACTAGCGGGAGAATCCACGAGCAGTACTTC.

CDR3 bases: TGTGCCAGCAGCCCCAGGGTTTCGGATGGGGATGAGCAGTTCTTC. Translation: CASSPRVSDGDEQFF. The chain has TRBV7-6 and TRBJ2-1; TRBD1 might be the D (5 bases). The CDR3 sequence is 15 residues long. V was trimmed by 5 bases and J by 8 bases, leaving 19 bases between them. Per the germline V gene, CDR1 is SGHVS and CDR2 is FNYEAQ.

The J gene is TRBJ1-3, the V gene TRBV19; no reliable D call. CDR1 is LNHDA, CDR2 SQIVND, per germline (reference sequence). V lost 1 base, J lost 0 bases, and 10 bases lay in between. The CDR3 covers 16 residues. The CDR3 nucleotides are TGTGCCAGTAGTATAGGAGCCCTACACTCTGGAAACACCATATATTTT. Translating it yields CASSIGALHSGNTIYF.

The gene calls are TRBV25-1 and TRBJ2-7, with 7 bases that match TRBD1. V lost 7 bases and J lost 4; bases outside the gene matches: 10. CDR1 MGHDK and CDR2 SYGVNS come from the germline V gene. The CDR3 spans 14 residues. The CDR3 nucleotides read TGTGCCAGCACCAAGTCAAGGGACAGTTACGAGCAGTACTTC. It yields the protein CASTKSRDSYEQYF.